This T cell receptor (beta chain) was obtained from a study of blood T cell repertoires in COVID-19. Looking at the study overall: Sample material is recorded as cDNA or gDNA derived from T cells, B-cell-depleted T cells, or PBMCs.

The repertoire was sequenced with immunoSEQ multiplex PCR; TCRdb's copy has only in-frame clones and lacks some. This table has fewer than 300,000 clones, 90% appearing once. Losses at the gene ends were 1 base for V and 9 bases for J; bases not matched to a gene: 11. Germline lookup yields CDR1 SEHNR and CDR2 FQNEAQ (reference sequence). The CDR3 consists of 15 residues. The TCR was taken from a woman aged 25 to 39 who had recovered from COVID-19. The chain has TRBV7-9 and TRBJ2-7, with 8 nucleotides matching TRBD2. The sample comprised PBMCs or T cells enriched from blood (not recorded which). The CDR3 DNA is TGTGCCAGCAGCTTAGTTTCAGGACTAGCTGAGGCGCAGTACTTC. Protein product: CASSLVSGLAEAQYF.